The table lists the clone carrying this T cell receptor (beta chain) with a few counts. The antigen is unknown. With 60 Vbeta and 13 Jbeta primers, the PCR was carried out. Profiling relied on immunoSEQ multiplex PCR, and the TCRdb table lists in-frame clones only, not all of them. The sample comprises 75,000 to 90,000 clones, over 60% of which are singletons, and around 4.3% rests with the top ten. This entry comes from a study of cytomegalovirus exposure and HLA in healthy donors. Study results and caveats: A later analysis found common viral pathogens apparently linked to several of the most significant clusters.

This CDR3 region has 13 residues. The V gene lost 1 base and the J gene lost 4 bases, with 7 bases spanning the gap. Per the germline V gene, CDR1 is MGHRA and CDR2 is YSYEKL. Material for sequencing was PBMCs. The chain uses TRBV4-1 and TRBJ1-1; TRBD1 is a possible D gene (6 bases). This receptor was obtained from a man aged 35 to 55 in good health and CMV-seronegative. CDR3 protein: CASSQGQVTEAFF. CDR3 in DNA: TGCGCCAGCAGCCAAGGACAGGTCACTGAAGCTTTCTTT.